A single sample gave rise to the 13 T cell receptor beta chains below, sequenced in a study of cytotoxic CD8 clonotypes in ibrutinib-treated CLL. Measured with immunoSEQ multiplex PCR; TCRdb has only the in-frame clones, and not every one. The sample records around 70,000 clones, 70% to 90% being singletons. This specimen consisted of PBMCs, obtained after 24 months of ibrutinib treatment. The receptors originated from a human donor with chronic lymphocytic leukemia.

This chain joins TRBV11-2 and TRBJ2-1; 7 bases are a match to TRBD2. Trimming took 1 base from V and 7 from J; bases not matched to a gene: 4. This CDR3 is built from 14 residues. CDR1 and CDR2 (germline): SGHAT, FQNNGV. The CDR3 DNA is TGTGCCAGCAGCTTAGTAGCGGGTGGGAATGAGCAGTTCTTC. It specifies CASSLVAGGNEQFF.

This clone was seen a single time. The gene calls are TRBV5-1 and TRBJ2-6, with a weak D call TRBD2 (6 bases). CDR3 length equals 16 residues. Between the trimmed V and J ends, which lost 4 bases and 0 bases, there was a span of 11 bases. CDR1 and CDR2 from the germline V gene are SGHRS and YFSETQ. The DNA for the CDR3 is TGCGCCAGCAGCCCGGAGGGGAGCTCTGGGGCCAACGTCCTGACTTTC. Its protein is CASSPEGSSGANVLTF.

This rearrangement joins TRBV7-2 to TRBJ2-3; D is perhaps TRBD1 or TRBD2 (6 bases each). Looked up from germline, CDR1 is SGHTA and CDR2 is FQGNSA. V lost 4 bases to trimming and J lost 5 bases, with 13 bases between them. The CDR3 is made up of 14 amino acids. In nucleotides, the CDR3 is TGTGCCAGCAGCTCCCGACTAGGGGGAGATACGCAGTATTTT. Encoded protein: CASSSRLGGDTQYF.

Written as DNA, the CDR3 is TGTGCCAGCAGTCGAGCAATATCAGATACGCAGTATTTT. Translated, it gives CASSRAISDTQYF. This sequence joins TRBV7-2 and TRBJ2-3; no definite D call. The CDR3 runs 13 residues. Trimming took off 6 bases at V and 4 bases at J, with 11 bases between the two ends. Germline V gives CDR1 SGHTA, CDR2 FQGNSA.

The rearrangement links TRBV4-1 to TRBJ1-2; 9 bases align to TRBD1. The CDR3 is made up of 13 amino acids. Looked up from germline, CDR1 is MGHRA and CDR2 is YSYEKL. Trimming removed 3 bases from V and 10 bases from J; junction bases left unmatched: 6. As DNA, the CDR3 is TGCGCCAGCAGCCACCAGGACAGGGGCGCCTACACCTTC. Its protein is CASSHQDRGAYTF.

This clone was counted a single time. The chain links TRBV5-8 to TRBJ1-2; D unclear. This CDR3 comprises 11 residues. Germline-derived CDR1 and CDR2 are SGHTS and YDEGEE. V was pared by 4 bases and J by 8 bases, with 9 bases between. DNA of the CDR3: TGTGCCAGCAGCGCCGGAGGAGGCTACACCTTC. Translating gives CASSAGGGYTF.

This chain links TRBV30 with TRBJ2-7; 8 positions agree with TRBD1. The length of the CDR3 is 16 residues. Losses at the gene ends were 0 bases for V and 6 bases for J; bases not matched to a gene: 13. The germline gives CDR1 GTSNPN, CDR2 SVGIG (reference sequence). The CDR3 protein is CAWSVYSPGQGSEQYF. In nucleotides, the CDR3 is TGTGCCTGGAGTGTATACTCCCCCGGACAGGGTTCCGAGCAGTACTTC.

The chain couples TRBV11-2 to TRBJ2-5, with no clear D. Germline V lookup: CDR1 SGHAT, CDR2 FQNNGV. The CDR3 runs to 11 residues. V was trimmed by 5 bases and J by 2 bases, leaving 3 bases between them. CDR3 amino acids: CASSLQETQYF. The CDR3 DNA is TGTGCCAGCAGCCTTCAAGAGACCCAGTACTTC.

V and J are TRBV9 and TRBJ2-7; D is perhaps TRBD2 (5 bases). The V gene's germline CDR1 is SGDLS and CDR2 YYNGEE. Between the trimmed V and J ends, which lost 0 bases and 4 bases, there was a span of 17 bases. This CDR3 is built from 16 residues. The CDR3 nucleotides read TGTGCCAGCAGCGTAGCAGAGGCCACCGGGGTTTACGAGCAGTACTTC. Translating it yields CASSVAEATGVYEQYF.

This chain links TRBV19 with TRBJ1-2, with TRBD1 matching over 10 bases. This CDR3 has 16 residues. Per the germline V gene, CDR1 is LNHDA and CDR2 is SQIVND (reference sequence). The J segment lost 7 bases and the V segment lost 6 bases, leaving 14 bases of the junction unmatched. The CDR3: CASSNAGQGSGIGYTF. The CDR3 nucleotides read TGTGCCAGTAGCAACGCGGGACAGGGGTCTGGAATTGGCTACACCTTC.

This clone showed up just once. This chain joins TRBV27 and TRBJ2-7; no clear D gene. Trimming left V 4 bases short and J 0 bases short, with 16 bases between. CDR1 is MNHEY, CDR2 SMNVEV, per germline (reference sequence). The CDR3 has 16 amino acids. The CDR3 coding sequence is TGTGCCAGCAGTTACTCATACTCCTCTGTCTCCTACGAGCAGTACTTC. Translating gives CASSYSYSSVSYEQYF.

The rearrangement uses TRBV7-6 and TRBJ2-7; a possible D gene is TRBD1 (6 bases). The CDR3 contains 12 residues. With 5 bases removed from V and 4 bases from J, the gap between germline ends came to 9 bases. Germline lookup yields CDR1 SGHVS and CDR2 FNYEAQ. The CDR3 DNA follows: TGTGCCAGCAGCCACAGGGCATACGAGCAGTACTTC. It codes for CASSHRAYEQYF.

This chain connects TRBV6-1 to TRBJ2-6; TRBD1 aligns across 7 bases. Looked up from germline, CDR1 is MNHNS and CDR2 is SASEGT. The CDR3 is 16 amino acids. The J segment lost 4 bases and the V segment lost 2 bases, leaving 5 bases of the junction unmatched. This CDR3 reads CASSENRGWGANVLTF. CDR3 sequence (DNA): TGTGCCAGCAGTGAAAACAGGGGCTGGGGGGCCAACGTCCTGACTTTC.